This T cell receptor beta chain derives from a study of cytomegalovirus exposure and HLA in healthy donors. Across the study: Earlier, 150 million to 200 million T cells were analyzed, and approximately 110 million unique TCR beta sequences were found among them.

This CDR3 comprises 16 residues. J lost 8 bases, V lost 2 bases, and 7 bases had no gene match. Germline V gene lookup returns CDR1 SEHNR and CDR2 FQNEAQ (reference sequence). The PCR had 60 Vbeta and 13 Jbeta primers. This table comes from immunoSEQ multiplex PCR, and its TCRdb copy is limited to in-frame clones, with some not included. The data hold some 120,000 clones, with around three quarters observed a single time. This clone appeared once. V is TRBV7-9 and J is TRBJ1-4; 11 bases are a match to TRBD1. The sequence came from a female donor in good health and CMV-seronegative. Sample: PBMCs. Written as DNA, the CDR3 is TGTGCCAGCAGCTTAAGGCGGGGACAGGGGGAGGAAAAACTGTTTTTT. Its protein is CASSLRRGQGEEKLFF.